The entry below describes one T cell receptor beta chain. Its antigen is unknown. These data belong to a study of post-analysis software for immune sequencing data. Study results and limitations: The F measure placed samples prepared in the same batch into strongly shared clusters. Significantly decreased normalized Chao1 diversity was recorded for multiple sclerosis patients relative to controls. In patients, TRBV5-6, TRBV5-1 and TRBV20-1 belonged to five TRBV segments found more frequently than in controls.

The germline V gene encodes CDR1 SNHLY and CDR2 FYNNEI. After removal of 8 bases from V and 0 bases from J, the junction contained 6 bases not matched to a gene. This CDR3 contains 15 residues. cDNA libraries of TCR beta carried unique molecular identifiers. Each CDR3 protein gets one entry after TCRdb re-called the PCR reads with MiXCR. The repertoire holds 450,000 to 700,000 distinct CDR3 sequences, 44% seen once, with 1.5% to 2% in the top ten. The TCR comes from a girl aged 10 to 17 with multiple sclerosis. Source material: blood. The rearrangement uses TRBV2 and TRBJ2-2; 7 nucleotides match TRBD1. The CDR3 protein is CASRRQGANTGELFF. The CDR3 nucleotides read TGTGCCAGCCGCAGACAGGGCGCGAACACCGGGGAGCTGTTTTTT.